This TCR beta chain was sequenced during a study of cytomegalovirus exposure and HLA in healthy donors. Looking at the study overall: Sequencing of 180 million or so T cells in an earlier analysis found 100 million to 140 million unique TCR beta sequences.

This clone has just a few counts. Its cognate antigen is unknown. The PCR ran on 60 Vbeta and 13 Jbeta primers. Produced via immunoSEQ multiplex PCR; TCRdb's table is partial and in-frame only. This table holds around 95,000 clones, roughly 82% found once. Findings and limits, study-wide: Researchers reportedly found TCR beta sequences accurately predicted most subjects' HLA-A and HLA-B alleles.

The germline V gene has CDR1 SEHNR and CDR2 FQNEAQ (reference sequence). V gave up 5 bases and J gave up 3 bases; unmatched junction bases: 7. The CDR3 has 15 amino acids. What was sequenced was PBMCs. The clonotype comes from a man aged 25-45 years in good health and CMV-seropositive. The chain has TRBV7-9 and TRBJ1-1; 9 positions match TRBD1. The CDR3 spells CASSPYRGRDTEAFF. The DNA for the CDR3 is TGTGCCAGCAGCCCCTACAGGGGGCGGGACACTGAAGCTTTCTTT.